This TCR beta chain emerged from a study of shared clonotypes between healthy human individuals. TCRdb's copy holds only in-frame clones and misses some; the assay was immunoSEQ multiplex PCR. This sample has approximately 2.3 million clones, with more than 80% found just once. From germline, CDR1 is MNHEY and CDR2 SVGAGI. The trim removed 6 bases at V and 0 bases at J, leaving 5 bases unmatched. The CDR3 covers 15 residues. The sample comprised naive CD4+ T cells from PBMCs. The subset here: CD45RA+ positively selected. The receptor was derived from a man between 18 and 35 years old in good health. Some clones in this sample may be carry-over from other donors' samples. The chain joins TRBV6-5 to TRBJ2-3; 8 bases agree with TRBD2. The CDR3 DNA reads as TGTGCCAGCAGCAGACTAGCGTTTAGCACAGATACGCAGTATTTT. It codes for CASSRLAFSTDTQYF.